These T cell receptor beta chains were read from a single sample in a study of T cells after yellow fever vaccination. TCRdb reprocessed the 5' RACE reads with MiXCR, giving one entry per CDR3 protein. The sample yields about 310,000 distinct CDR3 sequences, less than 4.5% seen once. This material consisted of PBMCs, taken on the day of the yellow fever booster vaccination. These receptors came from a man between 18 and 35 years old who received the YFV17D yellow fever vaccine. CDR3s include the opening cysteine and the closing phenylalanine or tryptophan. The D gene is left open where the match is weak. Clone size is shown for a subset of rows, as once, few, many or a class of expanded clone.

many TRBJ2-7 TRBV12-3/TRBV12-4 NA TGTGCCAGCAGTTTCGAATCCTACGAGCAGTACTTC CASSFESYEQYF
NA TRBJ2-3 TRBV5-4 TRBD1 TGTGCCAGCAGCTATGAACAGGGGGCAGGGGATACGCAGTATTTT CASSYEQGAGDTQYF
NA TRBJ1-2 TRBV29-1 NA TGCAGCTCGGGGAGGGTGGGGGGCTATGGCTACACCTTC CSSGRVGGYGYTF
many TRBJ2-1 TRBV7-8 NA TGTGCCAGCAGCCAGGACAGCCGGGCCCGGGGTGAGCAGTTCTTC CASSQDSRARGEQFF
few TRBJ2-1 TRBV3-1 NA TGTGCCAGCAGCCACTTGATGGGGGGCCCCAATGAGCAGTTCTTC CASSHLMGGPNEQFF
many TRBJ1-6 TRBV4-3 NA TGCGCCAGCAGCCTGCGGACAGCGAATTCACCCCTCCACTTT CASSLRTANSPLHF
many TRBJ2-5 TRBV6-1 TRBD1 TGTGCCAGCAGTGAATGGACAGGGATAGAGACCCAGTACTTC CASSEWTGIETQYF
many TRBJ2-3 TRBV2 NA TGTGCCAGCAGTGAGGGGTGGGGGGAAGCAGATACGCAGTATTTT CASSEGWGEADTQYF
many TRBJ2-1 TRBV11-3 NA TGTGCCAGCAGCTTCGGCAGCTACAATGAGCAGTTCTTC CASSFGSYNEQFF
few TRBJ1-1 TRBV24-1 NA TGTGCCACCCAAAGGACGAGGAACACTGAAGCTTTCTTT CATQRTRNTEAFF
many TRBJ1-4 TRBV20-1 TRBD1 TGCAGTGCTCTGCACAGGGGAGCTAATGAAAAACTGTTTTTT CSALHRGANEKLFF
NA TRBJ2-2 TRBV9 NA TGTGCCAGCACCCCGCGTTACTCCGGGGAGCTGTTTTTT CASTPRYSGELFF
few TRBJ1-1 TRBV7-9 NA TGTGCCAGCAGCTCCTCAATGCAGGGAACTGAAGCTTTCTTT CASSSSMQGTEAFF
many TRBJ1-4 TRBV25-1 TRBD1 TGTGCCAGCACGCCCGGGACAGGTGCAACTAATGAAAAACTGTTTTTT CASTPGTGATNEKLFF
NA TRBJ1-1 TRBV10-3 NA TGTGCCATCAGTTTCAGGGGAGGCACTGAAGCTTTCTTT CAISFRGGTEAFF
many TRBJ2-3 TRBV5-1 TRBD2 TGCGCCAGCAGCTTGGAACCAGCGGGGAATTCAGATACGCAGTATTTT CASSLEPAGNSDTQYF
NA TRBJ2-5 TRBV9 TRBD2 TGTGCCAGCAGCGGGGGGACTAGCGGACTCGAGACCCAGTACTTC CASSGGTSGLETQYF
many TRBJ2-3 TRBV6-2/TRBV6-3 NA TGTGCCAGCAGTCGAAGGAGCACAGATACGCAGTATTTT CASSRRSTDTQYF
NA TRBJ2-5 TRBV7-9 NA TGTGCCAGCAGCTTAGGAGCAGACAGGAGAGCGTACCAAGAGACCCAGTACTTC CASSLGADRRAYQETQYF
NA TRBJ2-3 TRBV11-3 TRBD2 TGTGCCAGCAGCTTAGAGGGTACACCCCGGACTAGCGGTCGCACAGATACGCAGTATTTT CASSLEGTPRTSGRTDTQYF
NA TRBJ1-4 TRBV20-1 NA TGCAGTGCTAGAGCGAAGGGGAGGGTCTCTGAAAAACTGTTTTTT CSARAKGRVSEKLFF
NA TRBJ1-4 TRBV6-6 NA TGTGCCAGCAGTGCCACAGGCGGGACTAATGAAAAACTGTTTTTT CASSATGGTNEKLFF
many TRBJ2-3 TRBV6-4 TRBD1 TGTGCCAGCAGTGACTCACAGGGGTCAACAGATACGCAGTATTTT CASSDSQGSTDTQYF